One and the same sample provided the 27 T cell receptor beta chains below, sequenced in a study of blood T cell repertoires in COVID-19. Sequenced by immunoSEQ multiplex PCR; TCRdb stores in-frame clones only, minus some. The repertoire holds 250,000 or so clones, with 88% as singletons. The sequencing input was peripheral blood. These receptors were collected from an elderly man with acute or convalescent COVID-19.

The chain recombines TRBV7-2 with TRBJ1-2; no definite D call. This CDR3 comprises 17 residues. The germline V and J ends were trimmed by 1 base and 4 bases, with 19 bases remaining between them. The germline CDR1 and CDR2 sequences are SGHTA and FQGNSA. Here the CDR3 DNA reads TGTGCCAGCAGCTTAGGCCAGGAATTTGATTTCGGCTATGGCTACACCTTC. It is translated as CASSLGQEFDFGYGYTF.

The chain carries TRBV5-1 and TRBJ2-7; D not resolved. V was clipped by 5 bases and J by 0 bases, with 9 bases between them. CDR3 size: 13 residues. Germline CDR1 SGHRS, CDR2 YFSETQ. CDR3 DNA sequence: TGCGCCAGCAGGTATTATAGCTCCTACGAGCAGTACTTC. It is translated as CASRYYSSYEQYF. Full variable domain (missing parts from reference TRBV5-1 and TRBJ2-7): KAGVTQTPRYLIKTRGQQVTLSCSPISGHRSVSWYQQTPGQGLQFLFEYFSETQRNKGNFPGRFSGRQFSNSRSEMNVSTLELGDSALYLCASRYYSSYEQYFGPGTRLTVT.

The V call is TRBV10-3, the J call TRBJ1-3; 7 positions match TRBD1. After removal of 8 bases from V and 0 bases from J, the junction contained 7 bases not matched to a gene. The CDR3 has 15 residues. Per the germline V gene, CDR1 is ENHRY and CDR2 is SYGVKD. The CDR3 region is CAIADRAYSGNTIYF. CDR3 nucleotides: TGTGCCATCGCTGACAGGGCTTACTCTGGAAACACCATATATTTT.

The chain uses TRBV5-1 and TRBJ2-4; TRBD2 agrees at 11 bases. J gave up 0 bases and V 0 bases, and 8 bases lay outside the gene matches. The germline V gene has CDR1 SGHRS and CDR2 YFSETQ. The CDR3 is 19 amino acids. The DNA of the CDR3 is TGCGCCAGCAGCTTGGATCGCCTAGCGGGGGGTATAGCCAAAAACATTCAGTACTTC. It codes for CASSLDRLAGGIAKNIQYF.

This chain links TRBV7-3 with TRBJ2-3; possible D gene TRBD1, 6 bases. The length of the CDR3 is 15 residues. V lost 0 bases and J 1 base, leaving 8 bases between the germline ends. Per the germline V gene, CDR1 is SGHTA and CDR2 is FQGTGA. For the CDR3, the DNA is TGTGCCAGCAGCTTAACTCGGACAGGCACAGATACGCAGTATTTT. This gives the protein CASSLTRTGTDTQYF.

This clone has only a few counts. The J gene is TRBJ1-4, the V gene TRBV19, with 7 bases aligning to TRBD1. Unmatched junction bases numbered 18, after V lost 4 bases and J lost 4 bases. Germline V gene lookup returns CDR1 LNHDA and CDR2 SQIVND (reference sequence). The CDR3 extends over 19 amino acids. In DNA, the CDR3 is TGTGCCAGTAGTACTGCGGAGGGGGCTCGGACCCTCCGTAATGAAAAACTGTTTTTT. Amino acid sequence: CASSTAEGARTLRNEKLFF.

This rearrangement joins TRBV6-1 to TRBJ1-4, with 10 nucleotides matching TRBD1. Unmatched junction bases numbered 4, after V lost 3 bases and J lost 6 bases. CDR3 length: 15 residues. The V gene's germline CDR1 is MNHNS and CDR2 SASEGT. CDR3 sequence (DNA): TGTGCCAGCAGTGATTGGACAGGGGGGGATGAAAAACTGTTTTTT. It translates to CASSDWTGGDEKLFF.

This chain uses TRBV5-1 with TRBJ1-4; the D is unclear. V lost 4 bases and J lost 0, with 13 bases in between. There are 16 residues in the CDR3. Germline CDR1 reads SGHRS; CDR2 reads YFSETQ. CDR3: CASSPSGFATNEKLFF. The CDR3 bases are TGCGCCAGCAGCCCGTCGGGATTCGCAACTAATGAAAAACTGTTTTTT.

Written as DNA, the CDR3 is TGTGCCACCGGAGGGTTGCCTTGGGACCTTGGAAACACCATATATTTT. The encoded protein is CATGGLPWDLGNTIYF. This rearrangement joins TRBV10-3 to TRBJ1-3; possibly TRBD1 for D (5 bases). The germline V gene encodes CDR1 ENHRY and CDR2 SYGVKD. Trimming pared 10 bases from V and 3 bases from J, leaving 22 bases between. The CDR3 is made up of 16 amino acids.

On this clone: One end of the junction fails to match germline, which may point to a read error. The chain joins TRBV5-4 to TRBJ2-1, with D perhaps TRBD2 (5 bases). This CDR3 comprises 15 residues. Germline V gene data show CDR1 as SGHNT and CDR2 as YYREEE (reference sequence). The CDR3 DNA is TGTGCCAGCAGATTGGACTTGCCCCAGGCCCTTGAGCAGTTCTTC. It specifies CASRLDLPQALEQFF.

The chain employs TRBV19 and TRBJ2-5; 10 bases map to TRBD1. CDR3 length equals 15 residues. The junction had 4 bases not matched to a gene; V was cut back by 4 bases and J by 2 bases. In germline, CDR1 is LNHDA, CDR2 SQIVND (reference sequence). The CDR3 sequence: CASSRQGARQETQYF. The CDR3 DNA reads TGTGCCAGTAGTAGACAGGGGGCGAGGCAAGAGACCCAGTACTTC.

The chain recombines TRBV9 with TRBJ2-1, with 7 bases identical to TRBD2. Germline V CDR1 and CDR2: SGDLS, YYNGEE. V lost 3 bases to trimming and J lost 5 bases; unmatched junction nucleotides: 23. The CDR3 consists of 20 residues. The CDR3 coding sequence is TGTGCCAGCAGCGCTAGTTTACGGCGGGAGACGGGGAGGGCCGACAATGAGCAGTTCTTC. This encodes CASSASLRRETGRADNEQFF.

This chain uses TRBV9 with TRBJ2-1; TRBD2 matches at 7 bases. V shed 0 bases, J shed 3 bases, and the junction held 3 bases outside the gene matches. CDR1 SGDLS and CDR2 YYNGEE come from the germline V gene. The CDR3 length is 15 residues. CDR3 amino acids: CASSVEGTNYNEQFF. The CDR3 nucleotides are TGTGCCAGCAGCGTAGAAGGGACTAACTACAATGAGCAGTTCTTC.

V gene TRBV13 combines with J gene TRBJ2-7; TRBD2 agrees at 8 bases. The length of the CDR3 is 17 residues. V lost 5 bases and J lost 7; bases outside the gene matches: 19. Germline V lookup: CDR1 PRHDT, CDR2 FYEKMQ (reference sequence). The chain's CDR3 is CASSPLVGSGAPWEQYF. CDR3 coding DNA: TGTGCCAGCAGCCCCTTGGTAGGTAGCGGGGCCCCTTGGGAGCAGTACTTC.

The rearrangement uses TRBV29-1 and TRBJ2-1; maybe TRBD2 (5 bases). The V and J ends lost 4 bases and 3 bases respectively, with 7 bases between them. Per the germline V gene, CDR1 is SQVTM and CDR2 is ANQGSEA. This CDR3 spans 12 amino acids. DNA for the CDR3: TGCAGCGTTGGCCGGGACTACAATGAGCAGTTCTTC. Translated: CSVGRDYNEQFF.

DNA of the CDR3: TGCGCCAGCAGCTTGGCGGACAGGGAGGCCGGGGAGCTGTTTTTT. It encodes CASSLADREAGELFF. The genes are TRBV5-1 and TRBJ2-2; 8 bases are a match to TRBD1. The junction had 4 bases not matched to a gene; V was cut back by 0 bases and J by 6 bases. Looked up from germline, CDR1 is SGHRS and CDR2 is YFSETQ. The CDR3 has 15 residues.

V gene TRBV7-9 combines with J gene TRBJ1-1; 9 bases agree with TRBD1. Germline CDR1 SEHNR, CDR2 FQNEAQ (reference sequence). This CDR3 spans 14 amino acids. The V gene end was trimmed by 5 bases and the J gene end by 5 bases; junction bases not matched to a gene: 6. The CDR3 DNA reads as TGTGCCAGCAGCCTTCGGACAGGGGCAACTGAAGCTTTCTTT. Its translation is CASSLRTGATEAFF.

CDR3 sequence (DNA): TGTGCCAGCAGCAACAGACAGGCCGTCGGAATCCTCCACTTT. Translation: CASSNRQAVGILHF. The chain carries TRBV7-8 and TRBJ1-6, with a weak D call TRBD1 (6 bases). The germline V and J ends were trimmed by 5 bases and 15 bases, with 20 bases remaining between them. The CDR3 contains 14 residues. CDR1 is SGHVS, CDR2 FQNEAQ, per germline.

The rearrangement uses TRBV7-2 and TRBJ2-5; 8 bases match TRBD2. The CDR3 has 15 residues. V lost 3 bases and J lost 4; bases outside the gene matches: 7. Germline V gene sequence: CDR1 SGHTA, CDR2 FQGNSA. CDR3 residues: CASSFSGISRETQYF. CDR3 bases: TGTGCCAGCAGCTTTAGCGGGATATCAAGAGAGACCCAGTACTTC.

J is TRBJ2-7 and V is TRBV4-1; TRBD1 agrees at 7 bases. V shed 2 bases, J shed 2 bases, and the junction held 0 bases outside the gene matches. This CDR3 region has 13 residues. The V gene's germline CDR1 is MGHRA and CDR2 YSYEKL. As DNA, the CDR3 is TGCGCCAGCAGCCAACAGGGGGCCTACGAGCAGTACTTC. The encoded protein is CASSQQGAYEQYF.

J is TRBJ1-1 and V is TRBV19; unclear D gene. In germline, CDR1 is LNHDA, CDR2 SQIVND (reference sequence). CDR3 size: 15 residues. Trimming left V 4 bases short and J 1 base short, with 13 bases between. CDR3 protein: CASSSLRGTNTEAFF. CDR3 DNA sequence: TGTGCCAGTAGTAGCCTCCGGGGAACGAACACTGAAGCTTTCTTT.

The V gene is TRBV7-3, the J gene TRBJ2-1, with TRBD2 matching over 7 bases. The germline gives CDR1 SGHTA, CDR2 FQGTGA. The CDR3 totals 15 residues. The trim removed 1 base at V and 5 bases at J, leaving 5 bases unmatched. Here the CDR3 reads CASSLMAGENNEQFF. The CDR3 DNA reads TGTGCCAGCAGCTTAATGGCGGGGGAGAACAATGAGCAGTTCTTC.

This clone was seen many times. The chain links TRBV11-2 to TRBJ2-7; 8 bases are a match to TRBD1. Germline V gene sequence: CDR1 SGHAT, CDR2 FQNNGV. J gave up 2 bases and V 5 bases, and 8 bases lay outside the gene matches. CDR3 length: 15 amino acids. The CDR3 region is CASSPAGQEAYEQYF. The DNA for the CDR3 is TGTGCCAGCAGCCCCGCGGGACAGGAGGCCTACGAGCAGTACTTC. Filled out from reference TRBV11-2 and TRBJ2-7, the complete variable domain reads EAGVAQSPRYKIIEKRQSVAFWCNPISGHATLYWYQQILGQGPKLLIQFQNNGVVDDSQLPKDRFSAERLKGVDSTLKIQPAKLEDSAVYLCASSPAGQEAYEQYFGPGTRLTVT.

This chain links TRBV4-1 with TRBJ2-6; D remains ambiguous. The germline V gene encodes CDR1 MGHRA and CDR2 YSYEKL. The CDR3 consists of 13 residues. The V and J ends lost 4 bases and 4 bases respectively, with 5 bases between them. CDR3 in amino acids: CASSPLGANVLTF. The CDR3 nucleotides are TGCGCCAGCAGCCCCTTAGGGGCCAACGTCCTGACTTTC.

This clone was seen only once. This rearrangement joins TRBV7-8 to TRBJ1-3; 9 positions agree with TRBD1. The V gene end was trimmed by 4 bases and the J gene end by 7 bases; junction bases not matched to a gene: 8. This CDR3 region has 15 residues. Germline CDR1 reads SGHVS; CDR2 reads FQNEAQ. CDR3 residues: CASSSPGTGRNTIYF. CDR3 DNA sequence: TGTGCCAGCAGCTCTCCCGGGACAGGGAGGAACACCATATATTTT.

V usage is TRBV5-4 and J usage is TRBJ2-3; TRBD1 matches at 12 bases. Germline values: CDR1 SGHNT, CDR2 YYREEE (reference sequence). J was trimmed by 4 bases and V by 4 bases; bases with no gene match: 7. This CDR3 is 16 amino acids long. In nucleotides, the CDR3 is TGTGCCAGCAGCATCGGGACAGGGGGCAACGCAGATACGCAGTATTTT. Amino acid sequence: CASSIGTGGNADTQYF.

CDR3 bases: TGTGCCAGCTCACCGCGGGACCTCAAAAGCTCCTACAATGAGCAGTTCTTC. This gives the protein CASSPRDLKSSYNEQFF. This chain connects TRBV18 to TRBJ2-1; D is possibly TRBD2 (6 bases). The CDR3 has 17 residues. Trimming stripped 3 bases from V and 0 bases from J, with 15 bases between. CDR1 is KGHSH, CDR2 LQKENI, per germline.